The TCR beta chain described here comes from a study of shared clonotypes between healthy human individuals. Concerning this clone itself: Its target is unknown.

Each of the donors was a healthy adult who was HIV-negative and had not had a recent acute infection or vaccination. Whole-study results and caveats: Generally, naive subsets (rather than memory subsets) showed larger estimated richness.

The assay was carried out at the deep level. TCRdb's table, derived via immunoSEQ multiplex PCR, lists solely in-frame clones and lacks some. The sample has over a million clones, 98% seen once. The V end was cut by 4 bases, the J end by 2 bases, with 17 bases between. The germline CDR1 and CDR2 sequences are SGHRS and YFSETQ. This CDR3 spans 16 amino acids. J is TRBJ2-3 and V is TRBV5-1, with D perhaps TRBD2 (6 bases). The sample consisted of naive CD4+ T cells sorted from blood. The subset was: CD45RA+ positively selected. This clonotype was obtained from a young man in good health. The CDR3 sequence: CASSDKVAEITDTQYF. The DNA for the CDR3 is TGCGCCAGCAGCGATAAGGTAGCGGAGATCACAGATACGCAGTATTTT.